This record concerns one T cell receptor (beta chain) sequence. These data come from a study of blood T cell repertoires in COVID-19. The overall study: Samples representing acute and convalescent COVID-19 were sourced from the United States, Italy and Spain. T cells, B-cell-depleted T cells, or PBMCs provided the cDNA or gDNA that served as material.

Trimming took off 1 base at V and 4 bases at J, with 16 bases between the two ends. The CDR3 contains 16 residues. Germline V lookup: CDR1 KGHSH, CDR2 LQKENI. Enrolled during active infection, Seattle patients were then followed longitudinally. Sequencing used immunoSEQ multiplex PCR; TCRdb keeps in-frame clones, though not all of them. The sample lists roughly 180,000 clones, approximately 85% occurring once. The V and J genes are TRBV18 and TRBJ1-2, with D maybe TRBD1 (5 bases). The source of this sequence is a woman aged 55-70 years with COVID-19, enrolled during active disease. Sequenced sample: peripheral blood. The CDR3 DNA is TGTGCCAGCTCACCACGCGGGACTCTGTGGGGCTATGGCTACACCTTC. Residues: CASSPRGTLWGYGYTF.